This T cell receptor beta chain was profiled in a study of Graves' ophthalmopathy and Graves' hyperthyroidism. This clonotype was detected many times. Its antigen is undetermined. CDR3 regions of TCR beta were amplified from RNA transcripts. HTBI primers were employed in first-round RT-PCR, then a second-round multiplex PCR followed. A single record per CDR3 protein comes from TCRdb applying MiXCR to the multiplex PCR reads. The repertoire consists of 560,000 or so distinct CDR3 sequences, with about two fifths occurring once and the leading ten covering roughly 4%. Clinicians made diagnoses from clinical symptoms, serum thyroxine, TRAb, thyroid ultrasound and orbital computed tomography. The CDR3 runs 15 residues. Trimming took 0 bases from V and 0 from J, leaving 6 bases between them. CDR1 is DFQATT, CDR2 SNEGSKA, per germline (reference sequence). The study's findings and limits: A classifier, a 13-signature model, separated ophthalmopathy from stable hyperthyroidism with roughly 86% sensitivity and roughly 80% specificity. Clonotypes were expanded in thyroid at above 0.001 frequency, and most also appeared in blood.

This clonotype was sampled from an adult man with Graves' hyperthyroidism. V usage is TRBV20-1 and J usage is TRBJ1-6, with D uncertain. Material: peripheral blood or thyroid tissue (not recorded which). This CDR3 is CSARDGTSYNSPLHF. CDR3 DNA: TGCAGTGCTAGAGATGGCACCTCCTATAATTCACCCCTCCACTTT.